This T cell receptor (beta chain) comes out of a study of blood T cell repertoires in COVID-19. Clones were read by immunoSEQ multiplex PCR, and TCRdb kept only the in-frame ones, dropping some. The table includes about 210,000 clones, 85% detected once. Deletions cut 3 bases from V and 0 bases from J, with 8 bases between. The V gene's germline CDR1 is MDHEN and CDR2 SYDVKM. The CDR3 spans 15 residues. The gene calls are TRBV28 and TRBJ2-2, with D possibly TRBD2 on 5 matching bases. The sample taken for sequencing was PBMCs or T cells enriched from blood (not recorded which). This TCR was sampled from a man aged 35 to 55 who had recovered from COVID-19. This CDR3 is CASSLSGANTGELFF. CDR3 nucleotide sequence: TGTGCCAGCAGTTTGTCCGGGGCGAACACCGGGGAGCTGTTTTTT.